This T cell receptor (beta chain) appears in the sequencing data of a study of T cells in Graves' hyperthyroidism and ophthalmopathy. Amplified TCR beta CDR3 regions came from RNA transcripts. First-round RT-PCR with HTBI primers amplified the TCR CDR3 region. TCRdb re-called the multiplex PCR reads with MiXCR, one entry per CDR3 protein. The sample includes roughly 500,000 distinct CDR3 sequences, roughly a sixth of them seen just once. Ophthalmopathy cases scored 3 or more on the Clinical Activity Score and 4 or more on NOSPECS grade, with duration below 3 months. Out of 10 ml of fresh peripheral blood came the PBMCs. The specimen was blood. The sequence derives from a woman in her thirties with Graves' ophthalmopathy.

As DNA, the CDR3 is TGCGCCAGCAGCTGGAGGACAGTAGAGAATTCACCCCTCCACTTT. Encoded protein: CASSWRTVENSPLHF. The chain carries TRBV5-1 and TRBJ1-6; possibly TRBD1 for D (6 bases). Germline V gene data show CDR1 as SGHRS and CDR2 as YFSETQ. V was pared by 3 bases and J by 7 bases, with 14 bases between. The CDR3 extends over 15 amino acids.